The source of this T cell receptor beta chain is a study of T-cell memory formation after mild COVID-19. The CDR3 consists of 13 residues. V gave up 8 bases and J gave up 3 bases, with 14 bases separating them. From germline, CDR1 is SQVTM and CDR2 ANQGSEA. TCR alpha and TCR beta cDNA libraries with sample barcodes and UMIs came from 5'RACE using constant-segment primers. In TCRdb, the 5' RACE reads were re-called with MiXCR into one record per CDR3 protein. Of 120,000 or so distinct CDR3 sequences in the sample, approximately 15% are singletons; the top ten hold about 15%. The rearrangement joins TRBV29-1 to TRBJ2-1, with D possibly matching TRBD2 (6 bases). The clonotype originates from an adult woman who had mild COVID-19 (a few samples of this study predate the infection). Cell type and time point are not known. The sequencing input was PBMCs or a T cell subset sorted from them (not recorded which). The CDR3 coding sequence is TGCAGCTTCCGGGACTCAGGCTACAATGAGCAGTTCTTC. Amino acid sequence: CSFRDSGYNEQFF.